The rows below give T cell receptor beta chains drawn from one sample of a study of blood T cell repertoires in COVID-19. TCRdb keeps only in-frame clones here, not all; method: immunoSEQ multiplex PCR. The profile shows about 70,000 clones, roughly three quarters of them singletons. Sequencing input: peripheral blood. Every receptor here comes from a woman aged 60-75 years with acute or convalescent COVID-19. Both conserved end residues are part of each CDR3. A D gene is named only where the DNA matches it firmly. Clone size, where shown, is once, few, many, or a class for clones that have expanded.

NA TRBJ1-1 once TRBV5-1 TGCGCCAGCAGCTCGGACCATGGGGGAGGAACTGAAGCTTTCTTT CASSSDHGGGTEAFF
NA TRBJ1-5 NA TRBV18 TGTGCCAGCTCCCAGGGACAATTTGGACAGCCCCAGCATTTT CASSQGQFGQPQHF
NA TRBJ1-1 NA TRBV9 TGTGCCAGCAGCTACACAGGGAACACTGAAGCTTTCTTT CASSYTGNTEAFF
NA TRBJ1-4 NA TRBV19 TGTGCCAGTAGCGCTCGTTCTCAGGGGAGAAATGAAAAACTGTTTTTT CASSARSQGRNEKLFF
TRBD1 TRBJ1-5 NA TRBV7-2 TGTGCCAGCAGCTTACTGACAGGGCCCCAGCCCCAGCATTTT CASSLLTGPQPQHF
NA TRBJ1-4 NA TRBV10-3 TGTGCCATCAGTGAAAGCGGTCCGGTCGTTACTAATGAAAAACTGTTTTTT CAISESGPVVTNEKLFF
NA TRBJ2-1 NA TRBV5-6 TGTGCCAGCAGCTTGTTACGCGTTGGTGAGCAGTTCTTC CASSLLRVGEQFF
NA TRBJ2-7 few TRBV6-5 TGTGCCAGCAGAGTACAAGGAGGATCCTACGAGCAGTACTTC CASRVQGGSYEQYF
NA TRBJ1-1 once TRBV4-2 TGTGCCAGCAGCCCCACACGCGCGGGAGCAATTTTGAACACTGAAGCTTTCTTT CASSPTRAGAILNTEAFF
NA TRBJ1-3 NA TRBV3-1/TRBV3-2 TGTGCCAGCAGCCAAGAGCTGTCTCGGAGGGTAGGGGGAAACACCATATATTTT CASSQELSRRVGGNTIYF
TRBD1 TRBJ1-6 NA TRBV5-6 TGTGCCAGCAGCTTGGAGAGGTCGGACAGGGGTAATTCACCCCTCCACTTT CASSLERSDRGNSPLHF
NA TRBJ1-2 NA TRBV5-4 TGTGCCAGCAGTCCCGTGGGGCGCCCCTATGGCTACACCTTC CASSPVGRPYGYTF
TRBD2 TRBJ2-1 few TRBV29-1 TGCAGCGTTGTCTCCGGGACTAGTCGTTTCAATGAGCAGTTCTTC CSVVSGTSRFNEQFF
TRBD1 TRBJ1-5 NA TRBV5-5 TGTGCCAGCAGCGGGACAGGGGTGCATCAGCCCCAGCATTTT CASSGTGVHQPQHF
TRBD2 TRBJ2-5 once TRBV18 TGTGCCAGCTCAGCCGGGACTAGGTATGGGAAGACCCAGTACTTC CASSAGTRYGKTQYF
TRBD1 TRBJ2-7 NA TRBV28 TGTGCCAGCAGTGTGCGCCAGGGGGCCGGATCCTACGAGCAGTACTTC CASSVRQGAGSYEQYF
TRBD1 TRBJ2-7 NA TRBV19 TGTGCCAGTAGTGTGGGGACAGGGGTGAACGAGCAGTACTTC CASSVGTGVNEQYF
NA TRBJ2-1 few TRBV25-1 TGTGCCAGCAGTGATGGGGGGGCCTCCAATGAGCAGTTCTTC CASSDGGASNEQFF
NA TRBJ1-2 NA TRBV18 TGTGCCAGCACAACCCGGGGGTTTGGCTACACCTTC CASTTRGFGYTF
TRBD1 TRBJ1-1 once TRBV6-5 TGTGCCAGCACCGGGACAGTTTACACTGAAGCTTTCTTT CASTGTVYTEAFF
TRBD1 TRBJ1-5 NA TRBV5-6 TGTGCCAGCAGCTTTGGGACAGAGAATCAGCCCCAGCATTTT CASSFGTENQPQHF
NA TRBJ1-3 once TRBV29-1 TGCAGCGTTGAATACGGGTTGTCTGGAAACACCATATATTTT CSVEYGLSGNTIYF
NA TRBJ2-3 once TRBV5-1 TGCGCCAGCAGCCCACAGGGAGATACGCAGTATTTT CASSPQGDTQYF
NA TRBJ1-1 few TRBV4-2 TGTGCCAGCAGCCAAGATCAGACAGGCTTATTTGGTGAAGCTTTCTTT CASSQDQTGLFGEAFF
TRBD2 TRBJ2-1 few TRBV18 TGTGCCAGCTCACCACGAATCCCTAGCGGGGATTACAATGAGCAGTTCTTC CASSPRIPSGDYNEQFF
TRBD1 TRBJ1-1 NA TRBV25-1 TGTGCCAGCTCGACCCTACTCGGGACAGGGATAGCTTTCTTT CASSTLLGTGIAFF
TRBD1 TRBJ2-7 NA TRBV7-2 TGTGCCAGCAGCGCCCCCGGGACAGGGACCTCCTACGAGCAGTACTTC CASSAPGTGTSYEQYF
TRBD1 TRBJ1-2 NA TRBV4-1 TGCGCCAGCAGCCAAGGGTGGGACAGGGGGGATCGAGGCTACACCTTC CASSQGWDRGDRGYTF
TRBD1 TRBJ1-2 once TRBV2 TGTGCCAGCAGTGTCCGGGGACAGGGCCGAGGCTACACCTTC CASSVRGQGRGYTF
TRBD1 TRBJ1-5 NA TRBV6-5 TGTGCCAGCAGGCGTACAGGGGGCAATCAGCCCCAGCATTTT CASRRTGGNQPQHF
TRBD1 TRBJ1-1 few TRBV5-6 TGTGCCAGCAGCTTGGTGTCTCGACAGGGACCGGAAGCTTTCTTT CASSLVSRQGPEAFF
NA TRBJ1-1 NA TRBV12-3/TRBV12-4 TGTGCCAGCAGTTTATTGGCAGGGACTGAAGCTTTCTTT CASSLLAGTEAFF
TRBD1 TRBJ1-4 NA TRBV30 TGTGCCTGGAGTAGGGACAGGGGGGTTGAAAAACTGTTTTTT CAWSRDRGVEKLFF
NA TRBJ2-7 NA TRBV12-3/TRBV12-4 TGTGCCAGCGGGGCAAGGATGCACGAGCAGTACTTC CASGARMHEQYF
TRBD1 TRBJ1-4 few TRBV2 TGTGCCAGCAGGGACCGTACCGGGACAGTTTATGAAAAACTGTTTTTT CASRDRTGTVYEKLFF
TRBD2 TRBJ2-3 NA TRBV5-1 TGCGCCAGCCGCGGGGGGGCCGATACAGATACGCAGTATTTT CASRGGADTDTQYF
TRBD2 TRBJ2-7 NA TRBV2 TGTGCCAGCAGCTCCATAGCGGGTCCCCCCTACGAGCAGTACTTC CASSSIAGPPYEQYF
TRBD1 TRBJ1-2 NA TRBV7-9 TGTGCCAGCAGCTTTAGCGGCCCGGGACAGGGGAGCTATGGCTACACCTTC CASSFSGPGQGSYGYTF
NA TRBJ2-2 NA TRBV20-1 TGCAGTGCTAGTAGGCCGAGGAGGGGAACCGGGGAGCTGTTTTTT CSASRPRRGTGELFF
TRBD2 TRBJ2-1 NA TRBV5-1 TGCGCCAGCAGCTTGGGCGGACTAGCGGGGGTTAATGAGCAGTTCTTC CASSLGGLAGVNEQFF